There are a few counts of the clone carrying this T cell receptor beta chain. Its antigen remains unknown. This entry belongs to a study of prognosis after radiotherapy for stage I lung cancer. About the research overall: None of the patients had concurrent treatment alongside stereotactic body radiotherapy. Notes on the study in general: There was a fall in unique TCR clone counts after stereotactic body radiation therapy, median roughly 10,000 versus 7,000. Reportedly, TRBV and TRBJ gene usage differed by presence of metastases in patients.

The CDR3 runs to 15 residues. Looked up from germline, CDR1 is SGHNT and CDR2 is YYREEE (reference sequence). The ends lost 3 bases at V and 5 bases at J; junction bases unmatched: 6. The authors amplified TCR beta CDR3 from genomic DNA using two-round multiplex PCR. The first PCR round targeted every TRBV and TRBJ gene with specific primers. TCRdb fed the multiplex PCR reads into MiXCR, producing one record per CDR3 protein. The sample holds 20,000 or so distinct CDR3 sequences; approximately 45% are singletons and the top ten take about 35%. The chain couples TRBV5-4 to TRBJ2-7, with 12 bases matching TRBD1. The receptor was derived from a donor over 45 with non-small cell lung cancer. Sequences were derived from PBMCs, sampled before or after stereotactic body radiation therapy (not recorded which). The chain's CDR3 is CASSSGTGGFHEQYF. The CDR3 DNA reads as TGTGCCAGCAGCTCCGGGACAGGGGGCTTTCACGAGCAGTACTTC.